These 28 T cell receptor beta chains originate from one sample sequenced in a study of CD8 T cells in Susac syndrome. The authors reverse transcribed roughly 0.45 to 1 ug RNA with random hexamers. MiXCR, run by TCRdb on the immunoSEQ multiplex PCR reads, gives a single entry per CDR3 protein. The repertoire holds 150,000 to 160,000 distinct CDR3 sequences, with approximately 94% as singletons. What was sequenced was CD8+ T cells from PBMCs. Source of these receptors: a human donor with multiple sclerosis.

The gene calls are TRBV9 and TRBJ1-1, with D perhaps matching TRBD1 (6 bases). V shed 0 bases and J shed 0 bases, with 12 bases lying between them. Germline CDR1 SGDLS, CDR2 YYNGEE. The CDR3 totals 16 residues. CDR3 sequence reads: CASSVEGTNMNTEAFF. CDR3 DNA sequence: TGTGCCAGCAGCGTAGAAGGGACAAACATGAACACTGAAGCTTTCTTT.

CDR3 loop: CASSVGGSGSTDTQYF. CDR3 coding DNA: TGTGCCAGCAGCGTAGGTGGTAGCGGGTCCACAGATACGCAGTATTTT. V gene TRBV9 combines with J gene TRBJ2-3, with 7 bases that match TRBD2. Germline CDR1 is SGDLS and CDR2 is YYNGEE. J gave up 2 bases and V 0 bases, and 6 bases lay outside the gene matches. CDR3 length: 16 amino acids.

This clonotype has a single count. The CDR3 DNA reads as TGCAGTGCCCCCTGGGGGGGGATAGATACTGAAGCTTTCTTT. Its protein is CSAPWGGIDTEAFF. The gene calls are TRBV20-1 and TRBJ1-1; TRBD1 might be the D (5 bases). The germline gives CDR1 DFQATT, CDR2 SNEGSKA (reference sequence). Trimming pared 6 bases from V and 5 bases from J, leaving 19 bases between. This CDR3 comprises 14 residues.

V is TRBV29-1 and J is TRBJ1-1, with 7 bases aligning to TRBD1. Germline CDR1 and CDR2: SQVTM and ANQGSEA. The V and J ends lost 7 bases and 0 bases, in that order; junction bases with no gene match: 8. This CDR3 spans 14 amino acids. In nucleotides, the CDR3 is TGCAGCGCCGGGAGGGACAGTTTGAACACTGAAGCTTTCTTT. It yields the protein CSAGRDSLNTEAFF. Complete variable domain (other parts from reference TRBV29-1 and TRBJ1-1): SAVISQKPSRDICQRGTSLTIQCQVDSQVTMMFWYRQQPGQSLTLIATANQGSEATYESGFVIDKFPISRPNLTFSTLTVSNMSPEDSSIYLCSAGRDSLNTEAFFGQGTRLTVV.

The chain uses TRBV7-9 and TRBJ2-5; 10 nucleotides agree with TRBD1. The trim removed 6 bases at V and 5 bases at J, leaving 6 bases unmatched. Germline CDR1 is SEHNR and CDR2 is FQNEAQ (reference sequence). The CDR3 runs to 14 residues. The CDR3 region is CASSQTGGRETQYF. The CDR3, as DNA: TGTGCCAGCAGTCAGACAGGGGGCAGGGAGACCCAGTACTTC.

CDR3 DNA sequence: TGCAGTGCTAGCTTCGGGGGGGGCCTCTCCTACAATGAGCAGTTCTTC. It translates to CSASFGGGLSYNEQFF. The genes are TRBV20-1 and TRBJ2-1; 8 bases are shared with TRBD2. V trimming: 3 bases; J trimming: 0 bases; junction bases outside the gene matches: 7. This CDR3 contains 16 residues. Germline V gene sequence: CDR1 DFQATT, CDR2 SNEGSKA (reference sequence).

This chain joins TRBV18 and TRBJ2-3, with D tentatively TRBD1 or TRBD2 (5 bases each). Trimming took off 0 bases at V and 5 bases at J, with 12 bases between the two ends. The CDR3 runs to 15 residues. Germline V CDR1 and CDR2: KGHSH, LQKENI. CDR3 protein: CASSPPGIGGDTQYF. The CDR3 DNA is TGTGCCAGCTCACCACCCGGGATTGGGGGAGATACGCAGTATTTT.

The CDR3 DNA follows: TGTGCCAGCAGTGTAGCAGAGACAGGGGTAACCAATTCACCCCTCCACTTT. Protein sequence: CASSVAETGVTNSPLHF. The chain is built from TRBV28 and TRBJ1-6, with 8 bases aligning to TRBD1. Germline V gene lookup returns CDR1 MDHEN and CDR2 SYDVKM. The CDR3 loop spans 17 amino acids. J was trimmed by 7 bases and V by 5 bases; bases with no gene match: 13.

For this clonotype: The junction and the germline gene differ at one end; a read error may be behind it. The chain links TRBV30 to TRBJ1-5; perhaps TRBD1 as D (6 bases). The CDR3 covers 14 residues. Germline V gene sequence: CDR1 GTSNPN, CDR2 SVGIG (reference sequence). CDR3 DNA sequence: TGTGCCTGGTGGCCCGACAGGAGATATCAGCCTCAGCATTTT. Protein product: CAWWPDRRYQPQHF.

The CDR3 reads CASSLDRGPSYEQYF. Written as DNA, the CDR3 is TGTGCCAGCTCGTTAGACAGGGGACCCTCCTACGAGCAGTACTTC. The rearrangement links TRBV3-1 to TRBJ2-7, with 8 bases lining up with TRBD1. CDR3 size: 15 residues. In germline, CDR1 is LGHDT, CDR2 YNNKEL (reference sequence). Germline trimming cut 8 bases from V and 0 bases from J; bases unmatched to any gene: 9.

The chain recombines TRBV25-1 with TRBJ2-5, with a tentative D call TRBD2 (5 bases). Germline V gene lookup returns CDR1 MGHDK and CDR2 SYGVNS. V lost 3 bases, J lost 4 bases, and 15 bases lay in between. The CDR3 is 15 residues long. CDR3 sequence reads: CASSEGLALGETQYF. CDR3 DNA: TGTGCCAGCAGTGAGGGCCTAGCCCTGGGAGAGACCCAGTACTTC.

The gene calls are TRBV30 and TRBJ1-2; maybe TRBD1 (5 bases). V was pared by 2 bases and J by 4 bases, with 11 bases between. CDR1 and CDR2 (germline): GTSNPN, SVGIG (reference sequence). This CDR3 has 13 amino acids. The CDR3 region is CAWSTGIGYGYTF. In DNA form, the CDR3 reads TGTGCCTGGAGTACAGGCATCGGCTATGGCTACACCTTC.

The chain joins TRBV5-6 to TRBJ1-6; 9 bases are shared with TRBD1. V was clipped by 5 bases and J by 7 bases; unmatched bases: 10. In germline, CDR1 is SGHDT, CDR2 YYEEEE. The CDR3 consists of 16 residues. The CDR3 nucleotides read TGTGCCAGCAGGTATCTCGGGGACAGGGCGAATTCACCCCTCCACTTT. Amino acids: CASRYLGDRANSPLHF.

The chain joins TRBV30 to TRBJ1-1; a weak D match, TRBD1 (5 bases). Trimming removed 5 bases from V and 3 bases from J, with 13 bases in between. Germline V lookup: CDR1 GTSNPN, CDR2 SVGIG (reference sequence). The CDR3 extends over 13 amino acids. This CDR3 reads CAWARRVDTEAFF. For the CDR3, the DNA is TGTGCCTGGGCTCGCAGGGTGGACACTGAAGCTTTCTTT.

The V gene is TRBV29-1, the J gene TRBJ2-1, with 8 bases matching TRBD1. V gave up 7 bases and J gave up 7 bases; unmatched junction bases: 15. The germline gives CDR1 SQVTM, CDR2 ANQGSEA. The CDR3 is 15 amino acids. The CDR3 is CSGGRTGQVKNEQFF. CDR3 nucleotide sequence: TGCAGCGGAGGGCGGACGGGACAGGTTAAGAATGAGCAGTTCTTC.

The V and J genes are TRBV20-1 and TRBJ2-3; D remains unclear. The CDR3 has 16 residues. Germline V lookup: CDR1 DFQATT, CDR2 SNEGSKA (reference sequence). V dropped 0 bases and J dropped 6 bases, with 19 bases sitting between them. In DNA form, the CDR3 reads TGCAGTGCTAGAGATCAGGAGCTACACCGTAAGGATACGCAGTATTTT. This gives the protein CSARDQELHRKDTQYF.

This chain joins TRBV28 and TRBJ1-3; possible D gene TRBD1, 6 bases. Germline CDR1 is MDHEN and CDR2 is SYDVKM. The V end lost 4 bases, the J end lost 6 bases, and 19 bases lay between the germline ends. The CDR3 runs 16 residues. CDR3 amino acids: CASSSPREQGQNTIYF. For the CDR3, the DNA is TGTGCCAGCAGTTCCCCTCGGGAACAGGGCCAAAACACCATATATTTT. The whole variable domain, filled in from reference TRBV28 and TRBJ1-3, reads DVKVTQSSRYLVKRTGEKVFLECVQDMDHENMFWYRQDPGLGLRLIYFSYDVKMKEKGDIPEGYSVSREKKERFSLILESASTNQTSMYLCASSSPREQGQNTIYFGEGSWLTVV.

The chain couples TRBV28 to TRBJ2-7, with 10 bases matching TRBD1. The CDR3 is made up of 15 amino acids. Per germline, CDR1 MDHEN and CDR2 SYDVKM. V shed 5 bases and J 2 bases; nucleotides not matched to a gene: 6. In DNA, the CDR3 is TGTGCCAGCAGTCACGGACAGGGGGGAGCCTACGAGCAGTACTTC. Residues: CASSHGQGGAYEQYF.

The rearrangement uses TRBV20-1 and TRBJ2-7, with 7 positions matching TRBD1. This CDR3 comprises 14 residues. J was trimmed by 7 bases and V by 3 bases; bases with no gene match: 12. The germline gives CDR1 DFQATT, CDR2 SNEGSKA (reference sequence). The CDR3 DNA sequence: TGCAGTGCTAGGAACTTAGAACAGGGGTGGGAGCAGTACTTC. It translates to CSARNLEQGWEQYF.

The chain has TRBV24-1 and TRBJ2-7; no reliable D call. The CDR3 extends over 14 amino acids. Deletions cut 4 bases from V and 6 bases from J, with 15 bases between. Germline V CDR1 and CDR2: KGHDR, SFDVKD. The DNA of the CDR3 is TGTGCCACCAGTGACCCGGACGCCCCGGGCGAGCAGTACTTC. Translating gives CATSDPDAPGEQYF.

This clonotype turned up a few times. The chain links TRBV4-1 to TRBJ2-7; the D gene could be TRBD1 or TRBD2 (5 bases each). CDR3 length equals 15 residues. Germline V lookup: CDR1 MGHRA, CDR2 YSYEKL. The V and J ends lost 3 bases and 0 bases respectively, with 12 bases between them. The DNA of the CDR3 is TGCGCCAGCAGCCAGATCTCAGGGACCTCCTACGAGCAGTACTTC. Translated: CASSQISGTSYEQYF.

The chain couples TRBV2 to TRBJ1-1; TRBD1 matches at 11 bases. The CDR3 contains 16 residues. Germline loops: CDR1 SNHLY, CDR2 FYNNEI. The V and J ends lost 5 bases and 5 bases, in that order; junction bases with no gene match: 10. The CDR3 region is CASSRTGGKGETEAFF. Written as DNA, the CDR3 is TGTGCCAGCAGTCGGACAGGGGGCAAAGGAGAAACTGAAGCTTTCTTT.

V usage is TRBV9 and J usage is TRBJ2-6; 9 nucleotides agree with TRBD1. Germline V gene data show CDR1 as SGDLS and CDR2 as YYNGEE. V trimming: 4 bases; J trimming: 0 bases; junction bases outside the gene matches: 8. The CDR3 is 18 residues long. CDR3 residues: CASSSRTGDGSGANVLTF. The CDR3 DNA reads TGTGCCAGCAGCTCCAGGACAGGGGACGGCTCTGGGGCCAACGTCCTGACTTTC.

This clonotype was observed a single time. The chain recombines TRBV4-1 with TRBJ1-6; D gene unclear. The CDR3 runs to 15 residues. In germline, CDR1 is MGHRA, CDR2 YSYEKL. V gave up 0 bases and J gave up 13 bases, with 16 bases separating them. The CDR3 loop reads CASSQDPGPSDPLHF. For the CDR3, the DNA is TGCGCCAGCAGCCAAGATCCCGGACCCTCCGACCCCCTCCACTTT.

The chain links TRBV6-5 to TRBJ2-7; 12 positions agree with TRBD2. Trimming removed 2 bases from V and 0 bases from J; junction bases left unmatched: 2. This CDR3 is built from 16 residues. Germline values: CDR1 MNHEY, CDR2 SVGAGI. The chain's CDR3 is CASSYPTSGGSYEQYF. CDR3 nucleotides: TGTGCCAGCAGTTACCCGACTAGCGGGGGCTCCTACGAGCAGTACTTC.

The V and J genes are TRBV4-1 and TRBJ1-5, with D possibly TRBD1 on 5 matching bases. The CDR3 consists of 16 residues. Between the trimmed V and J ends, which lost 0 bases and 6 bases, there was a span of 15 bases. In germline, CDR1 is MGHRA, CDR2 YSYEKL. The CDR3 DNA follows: TGCGCCAGCAGCCAAGATGGGGGACCGAGGATTCAGCCCCAGCATTTT. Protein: CASSQDGGPRIQPQHF.

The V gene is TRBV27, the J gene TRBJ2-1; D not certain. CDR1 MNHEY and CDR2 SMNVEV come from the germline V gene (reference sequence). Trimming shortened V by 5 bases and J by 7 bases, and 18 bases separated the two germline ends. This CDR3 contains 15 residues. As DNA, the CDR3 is TGTGCCAGCAGTCCTACTCCTGGGAAGGGAAATGAGCAGTTCTTC. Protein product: CASSPTPGKGNEQFF.

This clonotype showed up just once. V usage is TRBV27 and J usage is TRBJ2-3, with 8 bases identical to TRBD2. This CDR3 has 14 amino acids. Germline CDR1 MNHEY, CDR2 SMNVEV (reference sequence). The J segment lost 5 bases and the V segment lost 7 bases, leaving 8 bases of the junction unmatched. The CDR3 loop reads CASNVAGSRDTQYF. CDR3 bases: TGTGCCAGCAACGTAGCGGGATCCCGAGATACGCAGTATTTT.